This T cell receptor (beta chain) originates from a study of response to subunit inactivated influenza vaccine. TCRdb passed the RT-PCR reads through MiXCR, listing each CDR3 protein once. Of roughly 700,000 distinct CDR3 sequences detected, about 14% appear once; the ten largest clones hold 6% to 8%. Sample: PBMCs from blood, taken 14 days before vaccination. The sequence came from a middle-aged man who received an inactivated influenza vaccine.

The CDR3 loop is CSARLRRGPQTQYF. CDR3 in DNA: TGCAGTGCTAGACTCCGTAGGGGGCCTCAGACCCAGTACTTC. J is TRBJ2-5 and V is TRBV20-1; 7 bases line up with TRBD1. J gave up 6 bases and V 2 bases, and 9 bases lay outside the gene matches. CDR1 and CDR2 from the germline V gene are DFQATT and SNEGSKA (reference sequence). The CDR3 extends over 14 amino acids.